This TCR beta chain was found in a study of Ad26.COV2.S vaccination and SARS-CoV-2 variants. At the level of the study: Recipients of Ad26.COV2.S got it intramuscularly, once or twice 56 days apart. Study-level findings and limits: Possibly, TCR breadth and depth analyses underestimated total T cell responses.

Sequencing was performed with immunoSEQ multiplex PCR; in TCRdb, only in-frame clones are kept and a portion is missing. In the table there are 430,000 or so clones, about 91% of which are singletons. With respect to this clone: No antigen is known for it.

Germline V gene data show CDR1 as LNHDA and CDR2 as SQIVND (reference sequence). The CDR3 covers 17 residues. V lost 3 bases, J lost 0 bases, and 10 bases stayed unmatched. Treatment in this sample: some 20 received Ad26.COV2.S at low or high dose, single or two shots; a few received placebo; per-sample allocation not given. Day 63 after the first injection of vaccine or placebo was the sampling time. This sample comprised peripheral blood, obtained in a trial of Ad26.COV2.S vaccine versus placebo. This TCR came from a person between 18 and 60 years old who received the Ad26.COV2.S COVID-19 vaccine or a placebo. V gene TRBV19 combines with J gene TRBJ1-2; TRBD1 agrees at 7 bases. The CDR3 coding sequence is TGTGCCAGTAGTATTCGGGGACAGATTCGATCTAACTATGGCTACACCTTC. It specifies CASSIRGQIRSNYGYTF.